Below, 22 T cell receptor beta chains from the same sample are listed, as sequenced in a study of control samples from healthy donors and cancer patients. TCRdb's table, derived via immunoSEQ multiplex PCR, lists solely in-frame clones and lacks some. The sample holds 70,000 to 85,000 clones; approximately 82% are singletons and the top ten take about 9.9%. Sequencing used PBMCs. All receptors come from a man between 60 and 75 years old with head and neck cancer.

The chain is built from TRBV3-1 (or the pseudogene TRBV3-2) and TRBJ1-1; 7 bases line up with TRBD1. From germline, CDR1 is LGHDT and CDR2 YNNKEL (reference sequence). This CDR3 spans 14 amino acids. Trimming cost V 2 bases and J 8 bases; bases outside gene matches: 8. CDR3 in amino acids: CASSQRGGGGEAFF. The CDR3 nucleotides read TGTGCCAGCAGCCAACGAGGGGGCGGTGGCGAAGCTTTCTTT.

This rearrangement joins TRBV5-1 to TRBJ2-2; D remains unclear. Trimming took 5 bases from V and 0 from J, leaving 8 bases between them. Germline V gene lookup returns CDR1 SGHRS and CDR2 YFSETQ. The CDR3 is 14 residues long. The CDR3 bases are TGCGCCAGCAGTTGGCAGACGAACACCGGGGAGCTGTTTTTT. Residues: CASSWQTNTGELFF.

The rearrangement uses TRBV27 and TRBJ2-3; 7 bases agree with TRBD2. From germline, CDR1 is MNHEY and CDR2 SMNVEV (reference sequence). The CDR3 is 14 amino acids. The V gene end was trimmed by 0 bases and the J gene end by 7 bases; junction bases not matched to a gene: 4. Here the CDR3 DNA reads TGTGCCAGCAGTTTATCGGGAGGGCGGAATACGCAGTATTTT. This translates into CASSLSGGRNTQYF.

The chain has TRBV18 and TRBJ2-7, with 12 bases that match TRBD2. With 7 bases clipped from V and 4 bases from J, the junction kept 5 bases outside the gene matches. Germline values: CDR1 KGHSH, CDR2 LQKENI. CDR3 length: 14 residues. The CDR3 loop is CASLGLAGSYEQYF. In DNA form, the CDR3 reads TGTGCCAGCTTAGGACTAGCGGGATCATACGAGCAGTACTTC. The variable domain in full, completed from reference TRBV18 and TRBJ2-7, reads NAGVMQNPRHLVRRRGQEARLRCSPMKGHSHVYWYRQLPEEGLKFMVYLQKENIIDESGMPKERFSAEFPKEGPSILRIQQVVRGDSAAYFCASLGLAGSYEQYFGPGTRLTVT.

The CDR3 sequence is CASSLWAAAYGYTF. In DNA form, the CDR3 reads TGTGCCAGCAGTTTATGGGCAGCCGCTTATGGCTACACCTTC. This chain joins TRBV28 and TRBJ1-2, with D hard to call. The CDR3 runs 14 residues. Per the germline V gene, CDR1 is MDHEN and CDR2 is SYDVKM. Trimming stripped 0 bases from V and 5 bases from J, with 10 bases between.

V gene TRBV6-5 combines with J gene TRBJ1-1; D is undetermined. The V gene lost 5 bases and the J gene lost 6 bases, with 13 bases spanning the gap. CDR1 and CDR2 (germline): MNHEY, SVGAGI. The length of the CDR3 is 13 residues. The CDR3 sequence: CASSPRDGSEAFF. CDR3 bases: TGTGCCAGCAGTCCACGAGACGGATCTGAAGCTTTCTTT.

This chain joins TRBV12-3 or TRBV12-4 and TRBJ2-1; D gene unclear. Trimming shortened V by 2 bases and J by 7 bases, and 6 bases separated the two germline ends. CDR3 length equals 12 residues. CDR3 loop: CASSLRLNEQFF. The CDR3 DNA reads as TGTGCCAGCAGTTTAAGGTTAAATGAGCAGTTCTTC.

This CDR3 reads CATSGRDSNTGELFF. DNA for the CDR3: TGTGCCACCAGTGGCCGGGACTCAAACACCGGGGAGCTGTTTTTT. This chain uses TRBV24-1 with TRBJ2-2, with D possibly matching TRBD2 (6 bases). The CDR3 loop spans 15 amino acids. Between the trimmed V and J ends, which lost 5 bases and 2 bases, there was a span of 11 bases. Germline V gene sequence: CDR1 KGHDR, CDR2 SFDVKD.

V and J are TRBV28 and TRBJ2-7; no firm D call. With 8 bases removed from V and 3 bases from J, the gap between germline ends came to 11 bases. This CDR3 comprises 12 residues. The V gene's germline CDR1 is MDHEN and CDR2 SYDVKM. The CDR3 loop reads CASGRKYYEQYF. The DNA for the CDR3 is TGTGCCAGCGGACGGAAGTACTACGAGCAGTACTTC.

V usage is TRBV29-1 and J usage is TRBJ2-3, with 13 bases lining up with TRBD2. J lost 2 bases, V lost 4 bases, and 3 bases had no gene match. This CDR3 is 15 amino acids long. From germline, CDR1 is SQVTM and CDR2 ANQGSEA. CDR3 sequence: CSVVTSGRATDTQYF. The DNA for the CDR3 is TGCAGCGTTGTAACTAGCGGGAGGGCCACAGATACGCAGTATTTT.

The chain joins TRBV29-1 to TRBJ1-4; a weak D match, TRBD1 (5 bases). This CDR3 region has 13 residues. V lost 4 bases, J lost 3 bases, and 9 bases lay in between. Germline assignment: CDR1 SQVTM and CDR2 ANQGSEA. This CDR3 is CSVGTTSNEKLFF. CDR3 coding DNA: TGCAGCGTTGGGACAACCTCTAATGAAAAACTGTTTTTT.

A remark on this clone: One junction end does not reproduce the germline sequence, and a read error may be involved. The CDR3 loop reads CASSLVGQPQHF. CDR3 DNA: TGTGCTAGCAGCTTAGTGGGTCAGCCCCAGCATTTT. V and J are TRBV7-7 and TRBJ1-5; no reliable D call. Germline V CDR1 and CDR2: SSHAT, FNYEAQ (reference sequence). The CDR3 contains 12 residues.

Note on this clone: Other DNA sequences in this sample translate to the same CDR3. The V call is TRBV5-1, the J call TRBJ2-7; the D is unclear. This CDR3 contains 14 residues. The V gene's germline CDR1 is SGHRS and CDR2 YFSETQ. V shed 0 bases and J shed 1 base, with 8 bases lying between them. The CDR3 DNA sequence: TGCGCCAGCAGCTTGGAGGGCAGTTCCTACGAGCAGTACTTC. It encodes CASSLEGSSYEQYF.

In DNA form, the CDR3 reads TGTGCCAGCCACAGGGCAGGAGACTTAAGCTCCTACGAGCAGTACTTC. Its protein product is CASHRAGDLSSYEQYF. This chain connects TRBV7-8 to TRBJ2-7; D is possibly TRBD1 (6 bases). Germline CDR1 is SGHVS and CDR2 is FQNEAQ. This CDR3 region has 16 residues. Trimming took off 8 bases at V and 0 bases at J, with 20 bases between the two ends. The variable domain in full, completed from reference TRBV7-8 and TRBJ2-7, reads GAGVSQSPRYKVAKRGQDVALRCDPISGHVSLFWYQQALGQGPEFLTYFQNEAQLDKSGLPSDRFFAERPEGSVSTLKIQRTQQEDSAVYLCASHRAGDLSSYEQYFGPGTRLTVT.

The rearrangement joins TRBV15 to TRBJ1-2; a weak D match, TRBD1 (6 bases). This CDR3 is built from 13 residues. V shed 2 bases and J shed 8 bases, with 12 bases lying between them. Per germline, CDR1 LNHNV and CDR2 YYDKDF (reference sequence). CDR3: CATSRQGTDGYTF. Here the CDR3 DNA reads TGTGCCACCAGCAGACAGGGGACGGACGGCTACACCTTC.

The rearrangement links TRBV11-2 to TRBJ2-7, with D tentatively TRBD2 (5 bases). CDR1 is SGHAT, CDR2 FQNNGV, per germline. Trimming cost V 3 bases and J 2 bases, with 11 bases left between them. The CDR3 spans 14 residues. Here the CDR3 DNA reads TGTGCCAGCAGCTTGGGTCTCGGGGCCTACGAGCAGTACTTC. The encoded protein is CASSLGLGAYEQYF.

This clone has just a few counts. The CDR3 spells CASSTPGGGLYYGYTF. CDR3 DNA sequence: TGTGCCAGTAGTACACCCGGGGGGGGCCTCTACTATGGCTACACCTTC. The chain has TRBV19 and TRBJ1-2, with D possibly being TRBD1 (6 bases). V lost 4 bases and J lost 3, with 18 bases in between. The germline V gene encodes CDR1 LNHDA and CDR2 SQIVND (reference sequence). This CDR3 contains 16 residues.

In DNA, the CDR3 is TGTGCCAGCAGCTTCGGACAGGATCATGGCTACACCTTC. As protein: CASSFGQDHGYTF. This rearrangement joins TRBV5-6 to TRBJ1-2, with 7 bases that match TRBD1. Germline V CDR1 and CDR2: SGHDT, YYEEEE. This CDR3 region has 13 residues. The J segment lost 6 bases and the V segment lost 2 bases, leaving 4 bases of the junction unmatched.

This chain joins TRBV18 and TRBJ2-3; D gene uncertain. CDR1 is KGHSH and CDR2 is LQKENI in the germline V gene. This CDR3 is 12 amino acids long. V lost 3 bases and J lost 6, with 7 bases in between. CDR3 amino acids: CASSPSGDTQYF. CDR3 coding DNA: TGTGCCAGCTCACCCTCTGGGGATACGCAGTATTTT.

The DNA of the CDR3 is TGTGCCAGCGGGACAGGGGACACCGGGGAGCTGTTTTTT. Translating gives CASGTGDTGELFF. The chain combines TRBV6-4 with TRBJ2-2, with 10 bases that match TRBD1. From germline, CDR1 is MRHNA and CDR2 SNTAGT. CDR3 length equals 13 residues. V gave up 8 bases and J gave up 3 bases; unmatched junction bases: 0.

This clone was recorded once. The genes are TRBV6-2 or TRBV6-3 and TRBJ1-5; 10 bases align to TRBD1. V shed 2 bases, J shed 11 bases, and the junction held 6 bases outside the gene matches. The CDR3 consists of 14 residues. The germline CDR1 and CDR2 sequences are MNHEY and SVGEGT. This CDR3 is CASSYDRGPVSQHF. DNA of the CDR3: TGTGCCAGCAGTTACGACAGGGGGCCAGTGTCCCAGCATTTT.

This chain uses TRBV6-1 with TRBJ1-5; possible D gene TRBD1, 5 bases. CDR3 size: 14 residues. In germline, CDR1 is MNHNS, CDR2 SASEGT. The ends were cut back, 1 base at V and 6 bases at J, with 10 bases in the middle. The CDR3 is CASSEVDMAQPQHF. The CDR3 coding sequence is TGTGCCAGCAGTGAAGTGGACATGGCTCAGCCCCAGCATTTT.